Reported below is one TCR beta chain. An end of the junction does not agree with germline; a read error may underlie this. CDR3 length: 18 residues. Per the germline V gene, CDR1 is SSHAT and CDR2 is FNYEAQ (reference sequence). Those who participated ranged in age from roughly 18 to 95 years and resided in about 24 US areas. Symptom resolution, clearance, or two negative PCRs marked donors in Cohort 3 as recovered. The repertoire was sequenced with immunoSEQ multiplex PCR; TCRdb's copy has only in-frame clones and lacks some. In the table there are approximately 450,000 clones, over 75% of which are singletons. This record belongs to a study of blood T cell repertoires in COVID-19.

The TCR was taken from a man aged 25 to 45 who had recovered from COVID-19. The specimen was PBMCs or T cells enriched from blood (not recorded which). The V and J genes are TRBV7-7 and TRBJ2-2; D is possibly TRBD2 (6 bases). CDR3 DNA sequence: TGTGCTAGCAGCTTAGCTCTTCCAGGGAGGTTGGACACCGGGGAGCTGTTTTTT. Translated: CASSLALPGRLDTGELFF. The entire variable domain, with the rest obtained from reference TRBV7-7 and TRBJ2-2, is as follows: GAGVSQSPRYKVTKRGQDVTLRCDPISSHATLYWYQQALGQGPEFLTYFNYEAQPDKSGLPSDRFSAERPEGSISTLTIQRTEQRDSAMYRCASSLALPGRLDTGELFFGEGSRLTVL.